The source of this TCR beta chain is a study of graft-versus-host responses after intestinal transplantation. Study-wide findings and caveats: Individuals who had graft-donor T cell macrochimerism had allografts that showed high graft-versus-host to host-versus-graft clonal ratios.

Comments on this clone: Its antigen remains unidentified.

The germline gives CDR1 MNHNS, CDR2 SASEGT. The CDR3 loop spans 14 amino acids. Trimming removed 6 bases at V and 2 bases at J, with 11 bases between. Here immunoSEQ multiplex PCR was the method, and the copy in TCRdb shows in-frame clones only, minus some. The sample includes 93,000 or so clones, approximately 94% of them seen just once. V is TRBV6-1 and J is TRBJ1-5; the D gene is possibly TRBD1 (5 bases). The sequence was collected from a human donor who received an intestinal transplant. The sequencing here drew on unstimulated CD8+ T cells sorted from spleen or lymph node cells, taken before intestinal transplant. As DNA, the CDR3 is TGTGCCAGCAGCGACGGGGGGGGCAATCAGCCCCAGCATTTT. Protein: CASSDGGGNQPQHF.